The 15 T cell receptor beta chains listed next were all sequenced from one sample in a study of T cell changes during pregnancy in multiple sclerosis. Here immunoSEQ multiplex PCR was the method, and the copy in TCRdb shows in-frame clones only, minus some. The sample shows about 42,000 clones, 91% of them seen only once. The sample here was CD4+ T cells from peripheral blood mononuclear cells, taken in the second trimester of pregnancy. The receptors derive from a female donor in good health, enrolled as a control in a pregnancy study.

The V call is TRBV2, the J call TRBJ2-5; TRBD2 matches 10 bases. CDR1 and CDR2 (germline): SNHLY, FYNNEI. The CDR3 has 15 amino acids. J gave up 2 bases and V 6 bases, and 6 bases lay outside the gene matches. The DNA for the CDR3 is TGTGCCAGCAGCGCTATAGCGGGGGGTCAAGAGACCCAGTACTTC. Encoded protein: CASSAIAGGQETQYF.

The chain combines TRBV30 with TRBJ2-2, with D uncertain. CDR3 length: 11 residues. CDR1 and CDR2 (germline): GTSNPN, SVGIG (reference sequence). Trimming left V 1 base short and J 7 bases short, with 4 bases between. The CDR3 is CAWSGVGELFF. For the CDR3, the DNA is TGTGCCTGGAGTGGAGTCGGGGAGCTGTTTTTT.

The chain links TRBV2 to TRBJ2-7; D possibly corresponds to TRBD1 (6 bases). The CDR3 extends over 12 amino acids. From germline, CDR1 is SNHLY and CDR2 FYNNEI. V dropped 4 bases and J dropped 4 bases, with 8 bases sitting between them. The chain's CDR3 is CASSATGYEQYF. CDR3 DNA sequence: TGTGCCAGCAGTGCCACAGGGTACGAGCAGTACTTC.

CDR3: CSVDNDGYTF. The CDR3 region has the DNA TGCAGCGTGGACAACGATGGCTACACCTTC. The chain uses TRBV29-1 and TRBJ1-2, with D perhaps matching TRBD1 (5 bases). The CDR3 is made up of 10 amino acids. Per germline, CDR1 SQVTM and CDR2 ANQGSEA. V was cut by 6 bases and J by 6 bases, with 8 bases left in between.

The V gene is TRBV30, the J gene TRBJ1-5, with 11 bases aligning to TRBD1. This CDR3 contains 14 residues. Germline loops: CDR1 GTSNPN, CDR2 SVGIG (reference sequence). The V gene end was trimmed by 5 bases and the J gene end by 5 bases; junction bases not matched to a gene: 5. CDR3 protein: CAWDPGQGDQPQHF. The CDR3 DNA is TGTGCCTGGGACCCGGGACAGGGGGATCAGCCCCAGCATTTT.

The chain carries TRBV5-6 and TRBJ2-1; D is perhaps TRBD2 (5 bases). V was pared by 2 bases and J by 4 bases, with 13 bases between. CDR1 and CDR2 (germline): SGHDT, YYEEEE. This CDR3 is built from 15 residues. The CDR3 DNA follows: TGTGCCAGCAGCTTATTCAGCGGACCATACAATGAGCAGTTCTTC. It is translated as CASSLFSGPYNEQFF.

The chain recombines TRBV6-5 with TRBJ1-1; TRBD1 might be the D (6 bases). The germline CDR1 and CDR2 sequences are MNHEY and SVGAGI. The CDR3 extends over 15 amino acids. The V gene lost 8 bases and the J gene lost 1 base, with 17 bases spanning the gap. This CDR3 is CASWVTGSANTEAFF. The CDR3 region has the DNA TGTGCCAGCTGGGTAACAGGGTCGGCGAACACTGAAGCTTTCTTT.

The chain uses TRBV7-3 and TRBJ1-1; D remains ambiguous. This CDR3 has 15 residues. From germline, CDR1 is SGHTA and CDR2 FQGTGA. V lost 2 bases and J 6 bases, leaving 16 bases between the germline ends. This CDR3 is CASSLLPGYDSEAFF. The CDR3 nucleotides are TGTGCCAGCAGCTTATTGCCGGGATATGACTCTGAAGCTTTCTTT.

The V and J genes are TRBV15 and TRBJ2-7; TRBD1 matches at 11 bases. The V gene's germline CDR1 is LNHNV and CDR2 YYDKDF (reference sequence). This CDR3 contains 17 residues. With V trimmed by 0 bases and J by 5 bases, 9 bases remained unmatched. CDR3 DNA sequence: TGTGCCACCAGCAGAGATCAGCCCGGGACAGGGGGTAACGAGCAGTACTTC. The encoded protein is CATSRDQPGTGGNEQYF. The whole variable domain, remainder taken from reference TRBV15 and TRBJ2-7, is DAMVIQNPRYQVTQFGKPVTLSCSQTLNHNVMYWYQQKSSQAPKLLFHYYDKDFNNEADTPDNFQSRRPNTSFCFLDIRSPGLGDTAMYLCATSRDQPGTGGNEQYFGPGTRLTVT.

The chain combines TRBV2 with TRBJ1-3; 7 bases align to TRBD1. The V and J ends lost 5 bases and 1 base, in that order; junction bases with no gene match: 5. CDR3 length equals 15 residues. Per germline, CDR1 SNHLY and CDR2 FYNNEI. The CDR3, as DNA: TGTGCCAGCAGTTGGACAGGAGTGTCTGGAAACACCATATATTTT. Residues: CASSWTGVSGNTIYF.

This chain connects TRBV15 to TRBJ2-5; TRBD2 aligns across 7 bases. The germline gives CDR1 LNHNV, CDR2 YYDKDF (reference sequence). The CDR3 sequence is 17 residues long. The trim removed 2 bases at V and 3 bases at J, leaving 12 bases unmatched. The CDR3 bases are TGTGCCACCAGCAGATCTCGAGGGAGGGGTATAGAAGAGACCCAGTACTTC. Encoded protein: CATSRSRGRGIEETQYF.

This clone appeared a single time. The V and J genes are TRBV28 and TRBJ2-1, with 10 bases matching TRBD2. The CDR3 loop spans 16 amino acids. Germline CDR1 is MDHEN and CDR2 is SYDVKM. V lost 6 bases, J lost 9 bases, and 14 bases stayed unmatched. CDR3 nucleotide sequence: TGTGCCAGCAGATCAGGTTGGAGCGGGAGGGTGGGTGAGCAGTTCTTC. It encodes CASRSGWSGRVGEQFF. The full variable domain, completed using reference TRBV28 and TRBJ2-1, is DVKVTQSSRYLVKRTGEKVFLECVQDMDHENMFWYRQDPGLGLRLIYFSYDVKMKEKGDIPEGYSVSREKKERFSLILESASTNQTSMYLCASRSGWSGRVGEQFFGPGTRLTVL.

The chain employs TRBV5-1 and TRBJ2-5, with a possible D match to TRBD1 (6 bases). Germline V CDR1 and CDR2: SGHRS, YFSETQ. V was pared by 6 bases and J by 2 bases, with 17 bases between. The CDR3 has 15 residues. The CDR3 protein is CASKGVRAYQETQYF. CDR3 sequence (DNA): TGCGCCAGCAAGGGGGTTAGAGCTTATCAAGAGACCCAGTACTTC.

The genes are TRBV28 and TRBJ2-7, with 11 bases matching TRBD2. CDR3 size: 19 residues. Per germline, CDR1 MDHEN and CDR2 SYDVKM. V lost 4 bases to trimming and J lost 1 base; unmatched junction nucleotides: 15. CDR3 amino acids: CASSSVPGTSGGRSYEQYF. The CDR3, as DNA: TGTGCCAGCAGTTCCGTCCCCGGGACTAGCGGTGGGAGGTCCTACGAGCAGTACTTC.

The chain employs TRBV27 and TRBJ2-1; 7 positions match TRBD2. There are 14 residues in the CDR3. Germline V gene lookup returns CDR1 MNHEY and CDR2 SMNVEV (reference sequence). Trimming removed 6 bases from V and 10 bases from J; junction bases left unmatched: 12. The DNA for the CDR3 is TGTGCCAGCAGCGTGGGGGGGATAAGAAACGAGCAGTTCTTC. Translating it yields CASSVGGIRNEQFF.